This TCR beta chain was sequenced during a study of patients and donors after allogeneic stem cell transplantation. From the RT-PCR reads, TCRdb called clonotypes with MiXCR, one entry per CDR3 protein. Of about a million distinct CDR3 sequences listed, 15% to 20% are singletons. With 4 bases clipped from V and 13 bases from J, the junction kept 9 bases outside the gene matches. The CDR3 contains 14 residues. Sequencing was done on a sample of blood, either unsorted or a sorted T cell fraction (not recorded which). This chain uses TRBV12-3 or TRBV12-4 with TRBJ1-6; 8 positions match TRBD1. The receptor was derived from a human donor who was either an allogeneic HSCT recipient or a stem cell or donor lymphocyte infusion donor (not recorded which). It is not recorded whose cells these are; they may come from a transplant donor. This CDR3 is CASSSRQGSGPLHF. In nucleotides, the CDR3 is TGTGCCAGCAGTTCCCGACAGGGGTCGGGCCCCCTCCACTTT.